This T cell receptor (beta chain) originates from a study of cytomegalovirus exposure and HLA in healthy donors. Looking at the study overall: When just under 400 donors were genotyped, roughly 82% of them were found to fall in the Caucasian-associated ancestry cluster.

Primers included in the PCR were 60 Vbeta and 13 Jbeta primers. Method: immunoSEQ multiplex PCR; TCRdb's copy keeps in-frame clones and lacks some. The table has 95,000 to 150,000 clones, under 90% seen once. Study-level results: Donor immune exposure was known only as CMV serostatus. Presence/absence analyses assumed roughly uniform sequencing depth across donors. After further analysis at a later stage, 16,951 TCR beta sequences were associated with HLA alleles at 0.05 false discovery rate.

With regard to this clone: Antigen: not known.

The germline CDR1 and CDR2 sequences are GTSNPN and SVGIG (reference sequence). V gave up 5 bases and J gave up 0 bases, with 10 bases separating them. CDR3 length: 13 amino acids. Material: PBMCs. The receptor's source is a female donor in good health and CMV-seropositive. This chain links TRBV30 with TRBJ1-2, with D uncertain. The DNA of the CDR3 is TGTGCCTGGGTGGAAGGAGCTAACTATGGCTACACCTTC. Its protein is CAWVEGANYGYTF.